These T cell receptor beta chains were read from a single sample in a study of OX40 agonist ivuxolimab in advanced cancers. The protocol was immunoSEQ multiplex PCR, while the TCRdb copy is restricted to in-frame clones and leaves out a portion. The table has 55,000 to 85,000 clones, 65% to 90% seen once; the top ten hold approximately 0.75%. Sample: CD4+ or CD8+ T cells sorted from blood, taken in a trial of the OX40 agonist ivuxolimab. These receptors all come from an adult with an advanced solid tumor such as melanoma, head and neck, liver or kidney cancer. Both conserved end residues are trimmed from each CDR3. A row's size may be missing; if present it is once, few, many or a size class.

clone_size,v_call,j_call,cdr3_aa
.,TRBV29-1,TRBJ2-1,SVTGLAGSSYNEQF
.,TRBV5-4,TRBJ2-2,ASSLRLWEYTGELF
.,TRBV5-4,TRBJ2-1,ASSPGWSSYNEQF
.,TRBV9,TRBJ1-1,ASSVAVDRGEAF
.,TRBV29-1,TRBJ2-5,SATPQETQY
.,TRBV11-3,TRBJ2-2,ASSWLGSGGELF
.,TRBV5-1,TRBJ1-6,ASSPRGGGASYNSPLH
.,TRBV27,TRBJ2-7,ASSLSRLETYEQY
.,TRBV5-6,TRBJ1-5,ASSLGPTARNQPQH
.,TRBV6-6,TRBJ2-5,ASSRDRGQETQY
.,TRBV2,TRBJ1-2,ASSGLDTNYGYT
.,TRBV7-2,TRBJ1-2,ASSLPWDGYGYT
few,TRBV6-1,TRBJ1-5,ASSRDRDQPQH
.,TRBV7-8,TRBJ1-6,ASRKVGQENSPLH
.,TRBV7-2,TRBJ2-7,ASRSLGGTYEQY
.,TRBV15,TRBJ2-1,ATSRGRLAGNEQF
.,TRBV5-1,TRBJ2-7,ASSLDNRIVDEQY
.,TRBV11-2,TRBJ1-4,ASSSRERVSGEKLF
.,TRBV6-5,TRBJ2-5,ASRSPRQDGTQY
.,TRBV21-1,TRBJ2-1,ASSKALAGGEGAYNEQF
once,TRBV5-1,TRBJ1-4,ASSPDSQNEKLF
once,TRBV4-1,TRBJ2-1,ASSQETSGSYNEQF
.,TRBV5-4,TRBJ1-2,ASSFKGVYGYT
.,TRBV7-3,TRBJ2-3,ASSLSGVPVDTQY
.,TRBV7-3,TRBJ2-5,ASSLFSQGAGETQY
.,TRBV13,TRBJ2-2,ASSNRLAGVPGELF
.,TRBV4-3,TRBJ1-6,ASSQSDSRLGSPLH
.,TRBV5-1,TRBJ2-2,ASSLDGSGELF
.,TRBV5-4,TRBJ1-1,ASSVTGLNTEAF
.,TRBV30,TRBJ1-3,AWTPGYSGNTIY
.,TRBV7-6,TRBJ2-3,ASSWASGGADTQY
.,TRBV11-2,TRBJ2-7,ASSFGARNYEQY
.,TRBV9,TRBJ2-3,ASSFRTGPDTQY
.,TRBV28,TRBJ1-1,ASSGRNTEAF
.,TRBV7-6,TRBJ1-1,ASSYRGNTEAF
.,TRBV5-1,TRBJ2-2,ASSLATGNTGELF
.,TRBV11-1,TRBJ2-2,ASSLGGHGELF
.,TRBV4-2,TRBJ1-1,ASSQETVRRMNTEAF
.,TRBV4-1,TRBJ1-2,ASSDDLDGANYGYT
.,TRBV15,TRBJ2-5,ATSRDVAQETQY
.,TRBV11-2,TRBJ2-5,ASSGDRGETQY
.,TRBV6-5,TRBJ2-3,ASSYSFGGTDTQY
.,TRBV6-6,TRBJ1-1,ASSDSRNTEAF
.,TRBV4-3,TRBJ1-4,ASSQTGASNEKLF
.,TRBV15,TRBJ2-2,ATSRASSRSRELF
.,TRBV7-9,TRBJ2-6,ASSLARNSGANVLT
.,TRBV7-2,TRBJ2-7,ASSPRGYEQY